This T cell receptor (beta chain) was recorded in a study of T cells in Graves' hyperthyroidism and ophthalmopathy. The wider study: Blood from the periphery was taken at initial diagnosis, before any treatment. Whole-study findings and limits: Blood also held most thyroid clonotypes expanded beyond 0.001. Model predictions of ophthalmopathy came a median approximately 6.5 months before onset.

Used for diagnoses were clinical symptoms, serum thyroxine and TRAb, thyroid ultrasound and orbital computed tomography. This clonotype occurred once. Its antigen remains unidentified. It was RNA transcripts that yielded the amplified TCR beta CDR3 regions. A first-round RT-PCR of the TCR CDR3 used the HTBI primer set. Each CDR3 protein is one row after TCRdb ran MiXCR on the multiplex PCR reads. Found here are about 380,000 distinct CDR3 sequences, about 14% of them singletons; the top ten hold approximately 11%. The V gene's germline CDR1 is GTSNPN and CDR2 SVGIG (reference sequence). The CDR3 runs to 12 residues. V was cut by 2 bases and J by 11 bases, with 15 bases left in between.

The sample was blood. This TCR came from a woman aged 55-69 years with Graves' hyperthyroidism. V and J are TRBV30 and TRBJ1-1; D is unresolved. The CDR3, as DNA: TGTGCCTGGAGTATCGGGCCTGGCGGTGCTTTCTTT. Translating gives CAWSIGPGGAFF.